This TCR beta chain was sequenced for a study of blood T cell repertoires in COVID-19 (TCRdb year 2020). For the study in its entirety: Samples covering the acute and convalescent phases of COVID-19 were provided by collaborators in the United States, Italy and Spain. The samples were drawn from the first 160 participants of the ongoing ImmuneRACE study and from about 1,200 subjects provided by 6 global collaborators. The repertoires were made available in a free public database intended to serve as a resource for research on the immune response to SARS-CoV-2. The prospective study material was composed of cDNA or gDNA derived from T cells, B-cell-depleted T cells, or PBMCs. Subjects who had been exposed to COVID-19, were actively infected with it, or had recovered from it provided the deeply sampled blood TCRbeta repertoires that made up the dataset. A de-identified subject ID, COVID-19 status, age in years and sex were almost always included in the sample metadata. Where available, HLA class I and class II types were taken from metadata supplied by the sample provider and were not determined by assay-based typing.

A remark on this clone: Its antigen remains undetermined. It has no much larger one-base neighbor in the sample; base qualities were not kept.

TCRbeta CDR3 regions were amplified from genomic DNA by means of the immunoSEQ Assay, a bias-controlled multiplex PCR. The paper's data handling went like this. Nucleated cell counts per sample were estimated from amplification of reference gene primers within the assay. To quantify the absolute abundance of each unique TCRbeta CDR3 rearrangement, sequence reads were collapsed and filtered. For each sample, productive Simpson clonality was calculated by taking the square root of Simpson's diversity index across productive rearrangements. The source is immuneACCESS, and TCRdb retained only in-frame sequences with V and J called. Part of the clones is not carried over; for the studies checked, unresolved V genes explain less than half of this, and the remainder is unexplained. Clone size and V and J calls were adopted from that table, with D and trimming inferred from the DNA. The sample table records around 380,000 clones; 87% of these occur just once. The ten largest clones capture approximately 1.2% of the sample.

The full study reports these points: The quantity of clinical and demographic metadata differed by source and by participant and was supplied without curation.

Participants in the prospective study were enrolled through a virtual design, were aged roughly 18 to 100 years, and lived in 24 United States geographic areas. In the prospective study, cohorts were assigned on the basis of participant-reported clinical history obtained from a screening survey and a study questionnaire. ImmuneRACE Cohort 3 recovered participants were defined by two consecutive negative NP/OP PCR tests, healthcare professional clearance, or symptom resolution. Each participant in the prospective study had whole blood, serum and a nasopharyngeal or oropharyngeal swab collected by mobile phlebotomists. Over a roughly 2-month period, participants in the prospective study had the option of providing additional blood draws and questionnaires. Blood samples from the prospective study were shipped frozen or at room temperature prior to DNA extraction. From V the trimming removes 2 bases and from J it removes 7 bases, while the gene matches leave 9 bases of the junction unaccounted for. The CDR3 runs 16 amino acids, cysteine and phenylalanine included. Just CDR3 DNA is preserved here, 48 bases in frame from base 1. For CDR1 and CDR2, the germline V gene (reference sequence) lists MNHNY and SVGAGI.

The source of this sequence is a man aged 30 to 45 who had recovered from COVID-19. The chain is made from TRBV6-6 and TRBJ1-4; 8 of the junction bases match TRBD1. Sequenced input: PBMCs or T cells enriched from blood (not recorded which). The DNA sequence follows: TGTGCCAGCAGTTACCGGGACAGGTCGGTGGGTGAAAAACTGTTTTTT. This translates into CASSYRDRSVGEKLFF.